Listed below are T cell receptor beta chains from one sample, sequenced in a study of blood T cell repertoires in COVID-19. Using immunoSEQ multiplex PCR, the repertoire was profiled, and TCRdb retains in-frame clones only, with some absent. The sample lists about 210,000 clones, around 88% seen once, with 8.2% in the top ten. Sequenced input: peripheral blood. The receptors shown here come from a woman aged 45 to 65 with acute or convalescent COVID-19. CDR3s include the opening cysteine and the closing phenylalanine or tryptophan. D genes are given only for firm matches. Clone sizes are given selectively: once, few, many, or a class where the clone is expanded.

d_gene	v_gene	len	j_gene	abundance	CDR3aa	CDR3nt
-	TRBV27	14	TRBJ1-3	-	CASSSQAGGNTIYF	TGTGCCAGCAGCTCCCAGGCGGGCGGAAACACCATATATTTT
TRBD1	TRBV5-1	16	TRBJ2-5	-	CASSDTGVGPQETQYF	TGCGCCAGCAGCGATACAGGGGTGGGACCCCAGGAGACCCAGTACTTC
-	TRBV6-1	15	TRBJ1-5	-	CASSEDRVGNQPQHF	TGTGCCAGCAGTGAAGACAGGGTAGGCAATCAGCCCCAGCATTTT
TRBD1	TRBV5-1	15	TRBJ2-7	-	CASSFNVGQGYEQYF	TGCGCCAGCAGCTTTAACGTGGGACAGGGCTACGAGCAGTACTTC
TRBD2	TRBV28	12	TRBJ2-5	-	CASNVAGETQYF	TGTGCCAGCAATGTAGCGGGAGAGACCCAGTACTTC
-	TRBV5-6	12	TRBJ2-3	-	CASSPSAGTQYF	TGTGCCAGCAGCCCCAGCGCGGGAACGCAGTATTTT
-	TRBV5-4	15	TRBJ2-3	-	CASSAGGREGDTQYF	TGTGCCAGCAGCGCTGGGGGCAGGGAGGGAGATACGCAGTATTTT
TRBD1	TRBV20-1	11	TRBJ2-7	-	CSGGQGYEQYF	TGCAGCGGCGGACAGGGCTACGAGCAGTACTTC
-	TRBV7-2	14	TRBJ2-7	-	CASSFQTDLYEQYF	TGTGCCAGCAGCTTCCAGACAGACCTCTACGAGCAGTACTTC
TRBD1	TRBV30	15	TRBJ1-1	-	CAWSPPTGAVTEAFF	TGTGCCTGGAGTCCCCCCACAGGGGCAGTTACTGAAGCTTTCTTT
TRBD1	TRBV5-1	16	TRBJ2-7	few	CASSLAWGQGAEEQYF	TGCGCCAGCAGCTTGGCCTGGGGACAGGGGGCAGAAGAGCAGTACTTC
TRBD2	TRBV10-3	19	TRBJ2-7	-	CAISESGTSDLPDSYEQYF	TGTGCCATCAGTGAGTCCGGGACTAGCGACTTACCCGACTCCTACGAGCAGTACTTC
-	TRBV28	13	TRBJ2-3	-	CASRGANADTQYF	TGTGCCAGCAGGGGCGCGAACGCAGATACGCAGTATTTT
-	TRBV25-1	11	TRBJ1-1	-	CASTRGTEAFF	TGTGCCAGCACGAGGGGGACTGAAGCTTTCTTT
-	TRBV5-1	15	TRBJ1-2	-	CASSLDEQQNYGYTF	TGCGCCAGCAGCTTGGATGAACAGCAAAACTATGGCTACACCTTC
-	TRBV19	14	TRBJ2-1	-	CASNTGGMGNEQFF	TGTGCCAGCAATACAGGCGGGATGGGGAATGAGCAGTTCTTC
TRBD1	TRBV27	17	TRBJ1-5	few	CASSTGPGQGANQPQHF	TGTGCCAGCAGTACCGGACCGGGACAGGGGGCCAATCAGCCCCAGCATTTT
-	TRBV27	13	TRBJ1-1	-	CASSLTENTEAFF	TGTGCCAGCAGTTTGACTGAGAACACTGAAGCTTTCTTT
-	TRBV7-3	17	TRBJ2-3	-	CASSLGLVDSPWDTQYF	TGTGCCAGCAGCTTAGGGCTGGTGGACAGCCCTTGGGATACGCAGTATTTT
-	TRBV6-4	14	TRBJ2-7	few	CASSDGAYSYEQYF	TGTGCCAGCAGTGACGGGGCATACTCCTACGAGCAGTACTTC
-	TRBV19	15	TRBJ2-7	-	CASSMMGQYSYEQYF	TGTGCCAGTAGTATGATGGGCCAGTACTCCTACGAGCAGTACTTC
TRBD2	TRBV7-6	16	TRBJ2-1	once	CASSLTGLAAYNEQFF	TGTGCCAGCAGCCTAACGGGACTAGCGGCCTACAATGAGCAGTTCTTC
-	TRBV19	15	TRBJ2-3	many	CASRPYGTSTDTQYF	TGTGCCAGTAGACCTTACGGTACTAGCACAGATACGCAGTATTTT
-	TRBV7-8	14	TRBJ1-2	-	CASSAPGGDYGYTF	TGTGCCAGCAGCGCCCCGGGGGGCGACTATGGCTACACCTTC
-	TRBV7-9	14	TRBJ2-2	-	CASSPDTNTGELFF	TGTGCCAGCAGCCCAGACACGAACACCGGGGAGCTGTTTTTT
TRBD2	TRBV3-1/TRBV3-2	16	TRBJ2-4	-	CASSQGGLAGVNIQYF	TGTGCCAGCAGCCAAGGTGGACTAGCGGGAGTGAACATTCAGTACTTC
TRBD1	TRBV30	14	TRBJ2-3	-	CAATTGLVADTQYF	TGTGCCGCCACGACAGGGCTCGTAGCAGATACGCAGTATTTT
TRBD2	TRBV6-9	15	TRBJ2-1	-	CASKVAGVSYNEQFF	TGTGCCAGCAAAGTAGCGGGAGTCTCCTACAATGAGCAGTTCTTC
-	TRBV28	12	TRBJ1-2	-	CASSGANYGYTF	TGTGCCAGCAGCGGAGCTAACTATGGCTACACCTTC
TRBD2	TRBV28	20	TRBJ2-7	-	CASSFLGLAGGSIPSYEQYF	TGTGCCAGCAGTTTTCTGGGACTAGCGGGAGGGTCCATTCCCTCCTACGAGCAGTACTTC
-	TRBV29-1	11	TRBJ1-2	once	CSSWAGYGYTF	TGCAGCTCATGGGCCGGCTATGGCTACACCTTC
TRBD1	TRBV5-1	16	TRBJ1-6	-	CASSPEPGQLNSPLHF	TGCGCCAGCAGCCCGGAGCCGGGACAGCTAAATTCACCCCTCCACTTT
-	TRBV5-1	14	TRBJ1-1	-	CASSLTFGNTEAFF	TGCGCCAGCAGCTTAACATTTGGGAACACTGAAGCTTTCTTT
-	TRBV2	15	TRBJ1-5	-	CASSGAGVGNQPQHF	TGTGCCAGCAGTGGCGCAGGGGTTGGCAATCAGCCCCAGCATTTT
TRBD1	TRBV2	15	TRBJ2-5	-	CASVAGETGMETQYF	TGTGCCAGCGTGGCAGGGGAGACAGGGATGGAGACCCAGTACTTC
-	TRBV7-3	16	TRBJ1-6	-	CASSPLSGRDASPLHF	TGTGCCAGCAGCCCGCTCTCGGGGAGGGACGCTTCACCCCTCCACTTT
-	TRBV27	11	TRBJ2-2	-	CATSNTGELFF	TGTGCCACCTCCAACACCGGGGAGCTGTTTTTT
TRBD1	TRBV24-1	15	TRBJ2-7	-	CATSDYDRGPYEQYF	TGTGCCACCAGTGATTATGACAGGGGGCCCTACGAGCAGTACTTC
-	TRBV28	13	TRBJ2-7	-	CASSPGVGTEQYF	TGTGCCAGCAGTCCGGGGGTCGGGACCGAGCAGTACTTC
-	TRBV19	13	TRBJ1-2	-	CASSRDIYYGYTF	TGTGCCAGTAGTAGGGACATTTACTATGGCTACACCTTC
-	TRBV13	13	TRBJ1-2	once	CASSLRRVYGYTF	TGTGCCAGCAGCTTACGGAGGGTTTATGGCTACACCTTC
-	TRBV4-2	14	TRBJ2-3	once	CASSQGSGEDTQYF	TGTGCCAGCAGCCAAGGGTCTGGGGAGGATACGCAGTATTTT
TRBD2	TRBV14	16	TRBJ2-5	-	CASSPPGASGQETQYF	TGTGCCAGCAGCCCCCCCGGGGCTAGCGGCCAAGAGACCCAGTACTTC
TRBD2	TRBV13	15	TRBJ2-1	-	CASSASGRGHNEQFF	TGTGCCAGCAGCGCTAGCGGGAGGGGGCACAATGAGCAGTTCTTC
TRBD1	TRBV27	14	TRBJ2-7	once	CASSGTGQGREQYF	TGTGCCAGCAGTGGGACAGGGCAGGGGCGAGAGCAGTACTTC
-	TRBV11-2	15	TRBJ1-1	-	CASSLWEGTATEAFF	TGTGCCAGCAGCTTATGGGAGGGGACTGCCACTGAAGCTTTCTTT
-	TRBV12-3/TRBV12-4	12	TRBJ1-1	-	CASSPLNTEAFF	TGTGCCAGCAGTCCCCTTAACACTGAAGCTTTCTTT
TRBD2	TRBV27	14	TRBJ2-1	-	CASRTSGSHNEQFF	TGTGCCAGCAGGACTAGCGGGAGCCACAATGAGCAGTTCTTC
TRBD1	TRBV24-1	13	TRBJ2-1	-	CATSRTGRNEQFF	TGTGCCACCAGCCGGACAGGGCGGAATGAGCAGTTCTTC
TRBD1	TRBV5-1	20	TRBJ2-6	-	CASSSTPPGTGGSGANVLTF	TGCGCCAGCAGCTCTACACCACCCGGGACAGGGGGGTCTGGGGCCAACGTCCTGACTTTC
-	TRBV19	14	TRBJ1-5	once	CASSIWRGDQPQHF	TGTGCCAGTAGTATATGGCGGGGAGATCAGCCCCAGCATTTT
-	TRBV24-1	13	TRBJ1-5	-	CATTGGKNQPQHF	TGTGCCACCACCGGGGGGAAGAATCAGCCCCAGCATTTT
-	TRBV7-8	14	TRBJ2-7	-	CASSTGTGLYEQYF	TGTGCCAGCAGCACCGGAACAGGGTTGTACGAGCAGTACTTC
TRBD1	TRBV9	13	TRBJ2-7	-	CASSPGGSYEQYF	TGTGCCAGCTCCCCAGGGGGCTCCTACGAGCAGTACTTC
-	TRBV21-1	14	TRBJ2-1	few	CASSGQGGYNEQFF	TGTGCCAGCAGCGGACAGGGAGGTTACAATGAGCAGTTCTTC
TRBD1	TRBV3-1/TRBV3-2	19	TRBJ1-6	-	CASSPDPRTGWSQNSPLHF	TGTGCCAGCAGCCCCGACCCCCGGACAGGGTGGTCGCAAAATTCACCCCTCCACTTT
-	TRBV7-8	13	TRBJ2-5	-	CASSLETEETQYF	TGTGCCAGCAGCTTAGAGACAGAAGAGACCCAGTACTTC